The 20 T cell receptor beta chains below were found in one sample sequenced in a study of blood T cell repertoires in COVID-19 (dated by TCRdb to 2019 to 2021). Library construction relied on the immunoSEQ multiplex PCR assay. TCRdb stores this immuneACCESS table with in-frame sequences only. Part of the clones is absent; in the studies checked, under half of the shortfall reflects unresolved V genes, and no reason is known for the rest. The sample records a few hundred thousand clones, approximately 88% of which are singletons. The ten largest clones take up approximately 9% of the sample. What was sequenced was PBMCs or T cells enriched from blood (not recorded which). The receptor set was obtained from a woman between 18 and 29 years old who had recovered from COVID-19.

This clone occurred a few times. The rearrangement joins TRBV19 to TRBJ1-5; D is uncertain. The CDR3 length is 12 residues. CDR1 and CDR2 (germline): LNHDA, SQIVND (reference sequence). Trimming cost V 6 bases and J 9 bases, with 12 bases left between them. The CDR3 DNA is TGTGCCAGTAGCGGACCCGGGAGGCCCCAGCATTTT. Translated, it gives CASSGPGRPQHF.

This clone was counted a single time. This chain links TRBV2 with TRBJ2-3; D possibly corresponds to TRBD1 (6 bases). The V gene lost 4 bases and the J gene lost 4 bases, with 12 bases spanning the gap. This CDR3 comprises 14 residues. CDR1 and CDR2 from the germline V gene are SNHLY and FYNNEI. The CDR3 protein is CASSVFRGPDTQYF. CDR3 in DNA: TGTGCCAGCAGTGTGTTCAGGGGCCCAGATACGCAGTATTTT.

The rearrangement uses TRBV15 and TRBJ2-7, with TRBD1 matching over 7 bases. Germline V CDR1 and CDR2: LNHNV, YYDKDF (reference sequence). There are 14 residues in the CDR3. Trimming removed 5 bases from V and 5 bases from J; junction bases left unmatched: 9. The DNA of the CDR3 is TGTGCCACCAGCGCCCGACAGGGTGGGCACGAGCAGTACTTC. Amino acid sequence: CATSARQGGHEQYF. Based on the CDR3 plus reference TRBV15 and TRBJ2-7, the full variable domain is DAMVIQNPRYQVTQFGKPVTLSCSQTLNHNVMYWYQQKSSQAPKLLFHYYDKDFNNEADTPDNFQSRRPNTSFCFLDIRSPGLGDTAMYLCATSARQGGHEQYFGPGTRLTVT.

The chain links TRBV6-6 to TRBJ2-7; 7 bases fit TRBD2. J lost 4 bases, V lost 2 bases, and 2 bases had no gene match. This CDR3 comprises 13 residues. CDR1 and CDR2 (germline): MNHNY, SVGAGI (reference sequence). The CDR3 nucleotides read TGTGCCAGCAGTTACCGCGGGAGTTACGAGCAGTACTTC. It translates to CASSYRGSYEQYF.

This sequence joins TRBV6-2 or TRBV6-3 and TRBJ1-2, with TRBD1 identical over 7 bases. The CDR3 runs 15 residues. V lost 5 bases to trimming and J lost 4 bases; unmatched junction nucleotides: 10. CDR1 and CDR2 from the germline V gene are MNHEY and SVGEGT. The CDR3, as DNA: TGTGCCAGCAGTGACAGACAGGGCGGAGGCTATGGCTACACCTTC. Its protein product is CASSDRQGGGYGYTF.

The chain has TRBV7-2 and TRBJ2-7, with 9 bases that match TRBD2. The CDR3 is made up of 15 amino acids. Trimming removed 2 bases from V and 3 bases from J; junction bases left unmatched: 5. Germline V gene sequence: CDR1 SGHTA, CDR2 FQGNSA. The CDR3 DNA is TGTGCCAGCAGCTTAACTAGCGGGTTTGTCTACGAGCAGTACTTC. Protein sequence: CASSLTSGFVYEQYF. Full variable domain (remainder filled in from reference TRBV7-2 and TRBJ2-7): GAGVSQSPSNKVTEKGKDVELRCDPISGHTALYWYRQSLGQGLEFLIYFQGNSAPDKSGLPSDRFSAERTGGSVSTLTIQRTQQEDSAVYLCASSLTSGFVYEQYFGPGTRLTVT.

The chain uses TRBV5-6 and TRBJ1-1; no definite D call. The CDR3 is 14 amino acids. Germline loops: CDR1 SGHDT, CDR2 YYEEEE. Between the trimmed V and J ends, which lost 0 bases and 8 bases, there was a span of 14 bases. The CDR3 here is CASSLGPVRREAFF. CDR3 bases: TGTGCCAGCAGCTTGGGCCCCGTGCGGAGAGAAGCTTTCTTT. Looking up the rest from reference TRBV5-6 and TRBJ1-1 gives the full variable domain: DAGVTQSPTHLIKTRGQQVTLRCSPKSGHDTVSWYQQALGQGPQFIFQYYEEEERQRGNFPDRFSGHQFPNYSSELNVNALLLGDSALYLCASSLGPVRREAFFGQGTRLTVV.

The chain recombines TRBV7-3 with TRBJ1-1; D is perhaps TRBD1 (5 bases). This CDR3 spans 14 amino acids. V shed 5 bases and J shed 3 bases, with 13 bases lying between them. CDR1 and CDR2 from the germline V gene are SGHTA and FQGTGA. CDR3 nucleotides: TGTGCCAGCAGCAAAGACGGGGGGGACACTGAAGCTTTCTTT. The encoded protein is CASSKDGGDTEAFF.

This chain links TRBV9 with TRBJ1-1; perhaps TRBD1 as D (6 bases). Germline CDR1 reads SGDLS; CDR2 reads YYNGEE. CDR3 length equals 14 residues. Trimming left V 0 bases short and J 5 bases short, with 11 bases between. CDR3 DNA: TGTGCCAGCAGCGTAGGACAGGCCGGGACTGAAGCTTTCTTT. Translated: CASSVGQAGTEAFF. Full variable domain (rest looked up from reference TRBV9 and TRBJ1-1): DSGVTQTPKHLITATGQRVTLRCSPRSGDLSVYWYQQSLDQGLQFLIQYYNGEERAKGNILERFSAQQFPDLHSELNLSSLELGDSALYFCASSVGQAGTEAFFGQGTRLTVV.

This rearrangement joins TRBV10-2 to TRBJ2-3, with TRBD2 identical over 8 bases. The V gene end was trimmed by 3 bases and the J gene end by 1 base; junction bases not matched to a gene: 3. This CDR3 contains 15 residues. CDR1 WSHSY and CDR2 SAAADI come from the germline V gene. The DNA for the CDR3 is TGCGCCAGCAGTGACGTCGGGAGGGGCACAGATACGCAGTATTTT. This translates into CASSDVGRGTDTQYF.

V usage is TRBV28 and J usage is TRBJ1-2, with D unresolved. This CDR3 has 14 residues. Per germline, CDR1 MDHEN and CDR2 SYDVKM. Trimming removed 2 bases at V and 5 bases at J, with 12 bases between. The CDR3, as DNA: TGTGCCAGCAGTTTAGGTACCGGGAGGTATGGCTACACCTTC. Protein sequence: CASSLGTGRYGYTF.

The rearrangement links TRBV12-3 or TRBV12-4 to TRBJ2-3, with 9 bases that match TRBD1. V was pared by 7 bases and J by 9 bases, with 8 bases of the junction left unmatched. The CDR3 has 13 amino acids. For the CDR3, the DNA is TGTGCCAGCACCCCCTCCGGGACAGGGACGCAGTATTTT. Amino acid sequence: CASTPSGTGTQYF.

The chain carries TRBV27 and TRBJ1-1; D is unclear. The CDR3 loop spans 12 amino acids. The V end was cut by 4 bases, the J end by 0 bases, with 3 bases between. Looked up from germline, CDR1 is MNHEY and CDR2 is SMNVEV (reference sequence). CDR3 sequence: CASSSMNTEAFF. The CDR3 nucleotides are TGTGCCAGCAGTTCAATGAACACTGAAGCTTTCTTT.

V is TRBV14 and J is TRBJ1-2; D remains ambiguous. With 4 bases removed from V and 2 bases from J, the gap between germline ends came to 11 bases. CDR3 length: 14 amino acids. From germline, CDR1 is SGHDN and CDR2 FVKESK. CDR3 protein: CASSPEPGNYGYTF. DNA for the CDR3: TGTGCCAGCAGCCCCGAGCCCGGGAACTATGGCTACACCTTC.

Only one count was recorded for this clone. CDR3 bases: TGTGCCAGCAGCAAAGAGAGTATAGAGACCCAGTACTTC. This codes for CASSKESIETQYF. The chain is built from TRBV11-1 and TRBJ2-5; D gene uncertain. The CDR3 extends over 13 amino acids. Trimming stripped 5 bases from V and 4 bases from J, with 11 bases between. Germline lookup yields CDR1 SGHAT and CDR2 FQDESV (reference sequence).

The chain uses TRBV30 and TRBJ1-3; D gene uncertain. The CDR3 sequence is 14 residues long. CDR1 and CDR2 (germline): GTSNPN, SVGIG (reference sequence). The ends were cut back, 5 bases at V and 0 bases at J, with 11 bases in the middle. The CDR3 protein is CAWDRRSSGNTIYF. The CDR3 bases are TGTGCCTGGGACCGAAGGAGCTCTGGAAACACCATATATTTT.

V is TRBV7-3 and J is TRBJ1-1, with a possible D match to TRBD1 (5 bases). Germline V lookup: CDR1 SGHTA, CDR2 FQGTGA. V lost 4 bases to trimming and J lost 0 bases, with 9 bases between them. This CDR3 region has 14 residues. CDR3 bases: TGTGCCAGCAGCTACGCAGGGATGAACACTGAAGCTTTCTTT. Translating it yields CASSYAGMNTEAFF.

The chain employs TRBV10-2 and TRBJ2-7, with D uncertain. V gave up 4 bases and J gave up 1 base, with 11 bases separating them. Germline CDR1 and CDR2: WSHSY and SAAADI. CDR3 length equals 14 residues. This CDR3 reads CASSVALQSYEQYF. CDR3 DNA: TGCGCCAGCAGTGTCGCACTACAATCCTACGAGCAGTACTTC.

The gene calls are TRBV7-8 and TRBJ1-4; TRBD1 matches 11 bases. Germline CDR1 reads SGHVS; CDR2 reads FQNEAQ. The CDR3 covers 16 residues. J gave up 7 bases and V 5 bases, and 9 bases lay outside the gene matches. CDR3 sequence reads: CASSPKRTGGREKLFF. DNA of the CDR3: TGTGCCAGCAGCCCGAAGAGGACAGGGGGCCGTGAAAAACTGTTTTTT.

This chain connects TRBV7-8 to TRBJ1-1, with TRBD1 matching 7 bases. Losses at the gene ends were 2 bases for V and 11 bases for J; bases not matched to a gene: 5. This CDR3 contains 12 residues. CDR1 is SGHVS, CDR2 FQNEAQ, per germline. CDR3 in DNA: TGTGCCAGCAGCTTACCTGACAGGGATGCTTTCTTT. Translation: CASSLPDRDAFF.